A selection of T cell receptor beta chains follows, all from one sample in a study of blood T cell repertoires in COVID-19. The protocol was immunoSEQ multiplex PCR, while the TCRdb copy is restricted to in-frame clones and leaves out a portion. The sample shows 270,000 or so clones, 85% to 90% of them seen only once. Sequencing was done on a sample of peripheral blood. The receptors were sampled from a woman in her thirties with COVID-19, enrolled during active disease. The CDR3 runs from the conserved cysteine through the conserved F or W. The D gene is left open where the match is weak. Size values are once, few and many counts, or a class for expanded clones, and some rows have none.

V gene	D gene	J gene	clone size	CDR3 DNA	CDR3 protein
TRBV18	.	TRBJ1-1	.	TGTGCCAGCTCACCCCAATACAGGCCCACTGAAGCTTTCTTT	CASSPQYRPTEAFF
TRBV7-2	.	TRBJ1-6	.	TGTGCCAGCAGCCCCGATGGGCAGCTTTATAATTCACCCCTCCACTTT	CASSPDGQLYNSPLHF
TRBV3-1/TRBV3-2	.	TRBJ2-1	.	TGTGCCAGCAGCCTTAGCGTTGAGCAGTTCTTC	CASSLSVEQFF
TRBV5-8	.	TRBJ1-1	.	TGTGCCAGCAGGAGGCCGACGAACACTGAAGCTTTCTTT	CASRRPTNTEAFF
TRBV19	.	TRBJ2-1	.	TGTGCCAGTACCCCGGCGGCAGACCCAACCTACAATGAGCAGTTCTTC	CASTPAADPTYNEQFF
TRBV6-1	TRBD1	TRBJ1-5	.	TGTGCCAGCAGTTTATACAGGGGGAGAGGACAGCCCCAGCATTTT	CASSLYRGRGQPQHF
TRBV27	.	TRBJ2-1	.	TGTGCCAGCAATACCTTAGGGAGCTCCTACAATGAGCAGTTCTTC	CASNTLGSSYNEQFF
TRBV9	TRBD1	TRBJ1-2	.	TGTGCCAGCAGCACCTCAGGGGGCCCCCTTTATGGCTACACCTTC	CASSTSGGPLYGYTF
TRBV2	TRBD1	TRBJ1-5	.	TGTGCCACCAAAAGGGACAGTAATCAGCCCCAGCATTTT	CATKRDSNQPQHF
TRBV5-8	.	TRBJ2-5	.	TGTGCCAGCAGCTTGGCAGGGGAGACCCAGTACTTC	CASSLAGETQYF
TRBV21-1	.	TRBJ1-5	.	TGTGCCAGCAGCAAATCAGGCCCTCGGGACAGGGTCAATTTTAGCAATCAGCCCCAGCATTTT	CASSKSGPRDRVNFSNQPQHF
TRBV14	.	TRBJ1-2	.	TGTGCCAGCAGCCAAGATAGACAAAAGGGCTACACCTTC	CASSQDRQKGYTF
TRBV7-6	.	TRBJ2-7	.	TGTGCCAGCAGCTTCACAGGGTTCCACGAGCAGTACTTC	CASSFTGFHEQYF
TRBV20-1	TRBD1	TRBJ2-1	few	TGCAGTGCTAGTAGGGACAGGGACTACAATGAGCAGTTCTTC	CSASRDRDYNEQFF
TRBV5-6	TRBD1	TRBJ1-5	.	TGTGCCAGCAGCTTGCAGGGGGCGGTGAATCAGCCCCAGCATTTT	CASSLQGAVNQPQHF
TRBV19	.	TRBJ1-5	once	TGTGCCAGTAGTAATGGAATAGACAGGAGCCACTCTACCAATCAGCCCCAGCATTTT	CASSNGIDRSHSTNQPQHF
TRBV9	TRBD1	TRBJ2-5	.	TGTGCCAGCAGCGTAGGGGTACAGGGGCCCCGAGAGACCCAGTACTTC	CASSVGVQGPRETQYF
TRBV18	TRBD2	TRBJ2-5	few	TGTGCCAGCTCAATTAGCGGGGTCGGGGAGACCCAGTACTTC	CASSISGVGETQYF
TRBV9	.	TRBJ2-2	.	TGTGCCAGCAGCGTAGTTGGTAGCGCGAACACCGGGGAGCTGTTTTTT	CASSVVGSANTGELFF
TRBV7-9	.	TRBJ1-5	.	TGTGCCAGCAGCTTAGGGGGACTAAGCAATCAGCCCCAGCATTTT	CASSLGGLSNQPQHF
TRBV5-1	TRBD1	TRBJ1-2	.	TGCGCCAGCAGCTTGACGCCGACAGGGGAGGGTGGCTACACCTTC	CASSLTPTGEGGYTF
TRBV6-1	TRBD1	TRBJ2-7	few	TGTGCCAGCACTGAACCGGGACAGGGCCTTACGGAGCAGTACTTC	CASTEPGQGLTEQYF
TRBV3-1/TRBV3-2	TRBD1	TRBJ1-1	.	TGTGCCAGCAGCCCCGGACAGGGCTCCACTGAAGCTTTCTTT	CASSPGQGSTEAFF
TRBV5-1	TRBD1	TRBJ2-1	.	TGCGCCAGCAGCTTGGGACAGGGGGTGACCTACAATGAGCAGTTCTTC	CASSLGQGVTYNEQFF
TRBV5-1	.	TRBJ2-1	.	TGCGCCAGCCGCTCACGAGGACAGAACTACAATGAGCAGTTCTTC	CASRSRGQNYNEQFF
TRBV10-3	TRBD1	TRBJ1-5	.	TGTGCCATCAGTGAGGGGCAGGGGGGCAATCAGCCCCAGCATTTT	CAISEGQGGNQPQHF
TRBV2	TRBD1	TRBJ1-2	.	TGTGCCAGCAGTGCCGACAGGGGGGATTATGGCTACACCTTC	CASSADRGDYGYTF
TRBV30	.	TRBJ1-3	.	TGTGCCTGGAGGCGGCCACCCCAGGGTTGGGGAAACACCATATATTTT	CAWRRPPQGWGNTIYF
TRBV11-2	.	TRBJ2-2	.	TGTGCCAGCAGCTACAGGAACACCGGGGAGCTGTTTTTT	CASSYRNTGELFF
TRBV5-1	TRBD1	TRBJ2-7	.	TGCGCCAGCAGCCAACTTGGGGACAGGGGGAGCTACGAGCAGTACTTC	CASSQLGDRGSYEQYF
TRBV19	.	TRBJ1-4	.	TGTGCCAGTAGTATAGTCAGGGGCGCCCAGGAAAAACTGTTTTTT	CASSIVRGAQEKLFF
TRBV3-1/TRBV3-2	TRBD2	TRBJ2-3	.	TGTGCCAGCAGTCCCGGGACTAGCGCCTTCAATACGCAGTATTTT	CASSPGTSAFNTQYF
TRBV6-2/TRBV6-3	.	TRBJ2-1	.	TGTGCCAGCAGTTTGGTCGTGAGGTGGAGTGAGCAGTTCTTC	CASSLVVRWSEQFF
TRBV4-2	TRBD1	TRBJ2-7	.	TGTGCCAGCAGCCAACAGGGACAGGCCCTCTACGAGCAGTACTTC	CASSQQGQALYEQYF
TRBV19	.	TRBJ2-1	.	TGTGCCAGCAAAACCCCCGCCAGTGAGCAGTTCTTC	CASKTPASEQFF
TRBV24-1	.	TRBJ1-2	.	TGTGCCACCAGTGATTTGCAAGACCATGGGGCCTATGGCTACACCTTC	CATSDLQDHGAYGYTF
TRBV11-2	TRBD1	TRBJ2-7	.	TGTGCCAGCAGCACAGGGACAGGGTTGTACGAGCAGTACTTC	CASSTGTGLYEQYF
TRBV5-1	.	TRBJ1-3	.	TGCGCCAGCAGCTTGGCCACAGGGCGTGGAAACACCATATATTTT	CASSLATGRGNTIYF
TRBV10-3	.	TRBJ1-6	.	TGTGCCATCAGGTACGGCGGTAATTCACCCCTCCACTTT	CAIRYGGNSPLHF
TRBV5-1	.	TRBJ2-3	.	TGCGCCAGCAGCTCGCTAGCAGATACGCAGTATTTT	CASSSLADTQYF
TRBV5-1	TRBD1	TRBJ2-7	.	TGCGCCAGCAGCTTGGTTCAGGGGGCGAGTGAGCAGTACTTC	CASSLVQGASEQYF
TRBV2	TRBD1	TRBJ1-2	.	TGTGCCAGCAGTTATACCGGGACAGAAGAGGGCTACACCTTC	CASSYTGTEEGYTF
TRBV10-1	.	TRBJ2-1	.	TGCGCCAGCAGTGACGGGACAGAGCAGTTCTTC	CASSDGTEQFF
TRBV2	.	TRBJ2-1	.	TGTGCCAGCAGTCCGGGGATTAGCTCCTACAATGAGCAGTTCTTC	CASSPGISSYNEQFF
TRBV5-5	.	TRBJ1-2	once	TGTGCCAGCAGCTTGCGGGAGCTGAGGGACGGAGGCTACACCTTC	CASSLRELRDGGYTF
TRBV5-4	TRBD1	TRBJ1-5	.	TGTGCCAGCAGCCAGGGGACAGTTGGGCCCCAGCATTTT	CASSQGTVGPQHF
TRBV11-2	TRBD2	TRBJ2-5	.	TGTGCCAGCAGCTGGAGCGGGGGGGAAGAGACCCAGTACTTC	CASSWSGGEETQYF
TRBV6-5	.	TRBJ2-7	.	TGTGCCAGCATCCTCGGGGGAACCAGCTACGAGCAGTACTTC	CASILGGTSYEQYF
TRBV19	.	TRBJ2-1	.	TGTGCCAGCACGCCGGGACTCACCTACAATGAGCAGTTCTTC	CASTPGLTYNEQFF
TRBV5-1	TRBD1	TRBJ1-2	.	TGCGCCAGCAGCTTGTCTCTACAGGGGGCGCAGGGCTACACCTTC	CASSLSLQGAQGYTF
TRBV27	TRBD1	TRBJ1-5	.	TGTGCCAGCAGTTGGGACAGTAGGCAGCCCCAGCATTTT	CASSWDSRQPQHF